This passage covers 22 T cell receptor beta chains from one sample sequenced in a study of T cells in women clearing cervical HPV infection. The repertoire was sequenced with immunoSEQ multiplex PCR; TCRdb's copy has only in-frame clones and lacks some. The repertoire table contains about 23,000 clones. Sequenced sample: blood buffy coat. Receptors were obtained from a woman aged 18 to 75 with a cervical HPV16 infection that either progressed to CIN3+ or cleared (not recorded which).

A word on this clone: Coverage ceases 3 residues before the CDR3 finishes, and the germline J gene fills in the end. The chain carries TRBV12-3 or TRBV12-4 and TRBJ2-1, with 8 bases fitting TRBD2. This CDR3 region has 13 residues. J lost 0 bases, V lost 9 bases, and 1 base had no gene match. The CDR3 DNA, read in part, is TGTGCCAGTAGCGGGAACTCCTACAATGAG. It codes for CASSGNSYNE. The entire CDR3 reads CASSGNSYNEQFF.

Turning to this clone: With the read ending 3 residues before the CDR3 end, the germline J gene is used to fill in that end. The V gene is TRBV29-1, the J gene TRBJ2-5; D ambiguous. The CDR3 runs 12 residues. Per germline, CDR1 SQVTM and CDR2 ANQGSEA. V lost 3 bases and J lost 1, with 6 bases in between. CDR3 loop: CSVEAGQETQYF. The covered CDR3 bases are TGCAGCGTTGAGGCAGGCCAAGAGACC.

A word on this clone: With the read ending 3 residues before the CDR3 end, the germline J gene is used to fill in that end. The chain has TRBV30 and TRBJ2-2; D is possibly TRBD2 (6 bases). The CDR3 spans 16 residues. From germline, CDR1 is GTSNPN and CDR2 SVGIG (reference sequence). The covered CDR3 bases are TGTGCCTGGAGAGACGGGGGTAGTGCAACTAATGAAAAG. Translation gives CAWRDGGSATNEK. The complete CDR3 reads CAWRDGGSATNEKLFF.

In the case of this clone: The read gets to within 3 residues of the CDR3 end, and the germline J gene fills in the rest. V and J are TRBV6-2 or TRBV6-3 and TRBJ1-5; possible D gene TRBD1, 5 bases. The CDR3 has 17 residues. From germline, CDR1 is MNHEY and CDR2 SVGEGT. V was clipped by 3 bases and J by 9 bases, with 24 bases between them. The sequenced CDR3 bases are TGTGCCAGCAGTTATAACAGGCCTCGTAAGGAGGTAATGCCC. Translating gives CASSYNRPRKEVMP. The full CDR3 is CASSYNRPRKEVMPQHF.

The CDR3 DNA, read in part, is TGTGCCAGCGTTCAAGGGGGATTGGGACAAGAGACC. It yields the protein CASVQGGLGQET. The entire CDR3 protein is CASVQGGLGQETQYF. V gene TRBV5-6 combines with J gene TRBJ2-5, with a tentative D call TRBD1 (6 bases). The sequence runs out 3 residues before the end of the CDR3; the remainder is reconstructed from the germline J gene. Looked up from germline, CDR1 is SGHDT and CDR2 is YYEEEE. V was clipped by 7 bases and J by 2 bases, with 18 bases between them. This CDR3 has 15 residues. The whole variable domain, filled in from reference TRBV5-6 and TRBJ2-5, reads DAGVTQSPTHLIKTRGQQVTLRCSPKSGHDTVSWYQQALGQGPQFIFQYYEEEERQRGNFPDRFSGHQFPNYSSELNVNALLLGDSALYLCASVQGGLGQETQYFGPGTRLLVL.

Points on this clone: The read terminates 3 residues ahead of where the CDR3 ends, so the germline J gene completes it. The chain links TRBV29-1 to TRBJ1-4; D is perhaps TRBD1 (5 bases). The CDR3 consists of 13 residues. Germline V gene lookup returns CDR1 SQVTM and CDR2 ANQGSEA. V was trimmed by 5 bases and J by 5 bases, leaving 12 bases between them. CDR3 in amino acids: CSVRDSLNEKLFF. The CDR3 DNA, read in part, is TGCAGCGTTAGAGACAGTTTAAATGAAAAA.

The CDR3 bases that were read are TGTGCCAGCAGCTCACCGCAGGGATACTATGGC. This codes for CASSSPQGYYG. The whole CDR3 protein reads CASSSPQGYYGYTF. The chain carries TRBV11-2 and TRBJ1-2; maybe TRBD1 (5 bases). The read terminates 3 residues before the CDR3 end, so the remaining end is supplied by the germline J gene. Trimming removed 4 bases at V and 3 bases at J, with 12 bases between. This CDR3 contains 14 residues. CDR1 is SGHAT and CDR2 is FQNNGV in the germline V gene.

Comment on this clone: The sequenced fragment ends 3 residues before the CDR3 boundary, so the rest is inferred from the germline J gene. This chain uses TRBV9 with TRBJ2-5; perhaps TRBD1 as D (5 bases). The V end lost 1 base, the J end lost 2 bases, and 15 bases lay between the germline ends. The CDR3 length is 16 residues. The germline CDR1 and CDR2 sequences are SGDLS and YYNGEE. Partial CDR3 DNA: TGTGCCAGCAGCGTACCAGCTCAGGGAATACAAGAGACC. It translates to CASSVPAQGIQET. The CDR3 as a whole reads CASSVPAQGIQETQYF.

Partial CDR3 DNA: TGTGCCAGCAGTGTTTTACAGGGCCCCGGGGAG. Translated, it gives CASSVLQGPGE. The whole CDR3 region reads CASSVLQGPGELFF. The chain combines TRBV2 with TRBJ2-2; weak D call: TRBD1 (6 bases). The sequence runs out 3 residues before the end of the CDR3; the remainder is reconstructed from the germline J gene. The CDR3 has 14 amino acids. Trimming pared 4 bases from V and 6 bases from J, leaving 12 bases between. Germline CDR1 reads SNHLY; CDR2 reads FYNNEI.

Concerning this clone: The CDR3 is cut off 3 residues early in the read; its end comes from the germline J gene. This chain joins TRBV5-1 and TRBJ1-2, with 7 bases that match TRBD1. Germline lookup yields CDR1 SGHRS and CDR2 YFSETQ. The CDR3 is made up of 19 amino acids. V was pared by 4 bases and J by 7 bases, with 25 bases of the junction left unmatched. The DNA read from the CDR3 is TGCGCCAGCAGCAAAGTGGGGACCATCGGACAGGCCCAGTCGAGTGGC. Its protein product is CASSKVGTIGQAQSSG. The full CDR3 reads CASSKVGTIGQAQSSGYTF.

CDR3 residues: CAIGRGGSDYNEQFF. CDR3 DNA, as far as it was read: TGTGCCATCGGTCGGGGGGGTTCGGACTACAATGAG. The rearrangement uses TRBV10-3 and TRBJ2-1; 8 bases are a match to TRBD2. The CDR3 end is not reached by the read, which stops 3 residues before it; the germline J gene fills it in. J was trimmed by 3 bases and V by 8 bases; bases with no gene match: 9. This CDR3 comprises 15 residues. Germline CDR1 and CDR2: ENHRY and SYGVKD.

Concerning this clone: Sequencing ends 3 residues short of the CDR3 end; the germline J gene provides the rest. The V and J genes are TRBV2 and TRBJ1-1, with D perhaps matching TRBD1 (6 bases). Germline CDR1 SNHLY, CDR2 FYNNEI. This CDR3 comprises 16 residues. V dropped 3 bases and J dropped 2 bases, with 16 bases sitting between them. CDR3 region: CASSDTTGHCNTEAFF. The CDR3 DNA, read in part, is TGTGCCAGCAGTGACACCACGGGACACTGCAACACTGAA.

Comment on this clone: The read ends 3 residues shy of where the CDR3 ends; the end is completed using the germline J gene. V and J are TRBV29-1 and TRBJ2-2, with D perhaps matching TRBD2 (5 bases). This CDR3 has 13 residues. Germline CDR1 reads SQVTM; CDR2 reads ANQGSEA. V was shortened by 7 bases and J by 0 bases, with 9 bases between the two germline ends. The sequenced part of the CDR3 DNA is TGCAGCGCACGGGGAGCGAACACCGGGGAG. Residues: CSARGANTGE. From start to end, the CDR3 is CSARGANTGELFF.

Note on this clone: The sequence runs out 3 residues before the end of the CDR3; the remainder is reconstructed from the germline J gene. The V gene is TRBV28, the J gene TRBJ1-4, with no clear D. The V end was cut by 6 bases, the J end by 7 bases, with 18 bases between. CDR1 and CDR2 from the germline V gene are MDHEN and SYDVKM. This CDR3 spans 15 amino acids. CDR3 loop: CASRPTLGGFEKLFF. The part of the CDR3 DNA that was read is TGTGCCAGCAGACCCACCCTAGGTGGGTTTGAAAAA.

A note on this clone: The read is 3 residues too short to cover the CDR3 end, so that end is filled in from the germline J gene. This chain uses TRBV7-1 with TRBJ2-7, with 14 bases identical to TRBD2. TRBV7-1 is an open reading frame whose function is uncertain. The V segment lost 3 bases and the J segment 2 bases; nucleotides outside the gene matches: 15. The CDR3 contains 20 residues. The CDR3 bases that were read are TGTGCCAGCAGCTCCGGACTAGCGGGAGGATCTGCTATTCCCACCTACGAG. This translates into CASSSGLAGGSAIPTYE. The full CDR3 sequence reads CASSSGLAGGSAIPTYEQYF.

With respect to this clone: Coverage ceases 3 residues before the CDR3 finishes, and the germline J gene fills in the end. This chain joins TRBV5-1 and TRBJ1-1; D may be TRBD1 (6 bases). CDR1 SGHRS and CDR2 YFSETQ come from the germline V gene. Trimming removed 6 bases from V and 2 bases from J, with 14 bases in between. The CDR3 consists of 14 residues. CDR3 bases read: TGCGCCAGCAAGGGGATGGGGGCAAACACTGAA. Its translation is CASKGMGANTE. The complete CDR3 protein is CASKGMGANTEAFF.

In the case of this clone: Read data end 3 residues before the CDR3 end; the end is taken from the germline J gene. The V gene is TRBV5-1, the J gene TRBJ2-1; D may be TRBD2 (6 bases). From germline, CDR1 is SGHRS and CDR2 YFSETQ. V dropped 0 bases and J dropped 2 bases, with 9 bases sitting between them. The CDR3 contains 15 residues. This CDR3 reads CASSLDSGAYNEQFF. The sequenced CDR3 bases are TGCGCCAGCAGCTTGGATAGCGGCGCCTACAATGAG.

For this clone: The read falls 3 residues short of the CDR3 end, and the missing part is taken from the germline J gene. V usage is TRBV29-1 and J usage is TRBJ1-2, with D possibly matching TRBD1 (6 bases). The V and J ends lost 3 bases and 6 bases respectively, with 8 bases between them. The germline V gene has CDR1 SQVTM and CDR2 ANQGSEA. The CDR3 sequence is 11 residues long. CDR3 region: CSVEEGDGYTF. Incomplete CDR3 DNA: TGCAGCGTTGAGGAGGGGGATGGC.

As for this clone: The CDR3 extends 3 residues past the end of the read, so its final part is completed from the germline J gene. This sequence joins TRBV30 and TRBJ2-7; 8 bases map to TRBD2. Looked up from germline, CDR1 is GTSNPN and CDR2 is SVGIG (reference sequence). This CDR3 comprises 13 residues. The V segment lost 4 bases and the J segment 3 bases; nucleotides outside the gene matches: 5. Incomplete CDR3 DNA: TGTGCCTGGACACGGGGGGGGGACTACGAG. Amino acids: CAWTRGGDYE. Given in full, the CDR3 is CAWTRGGDYEQYF.

Comments on this clone: The observed sequence ends 3 residues before the CDR3 terminus, with the missing tail filled in from the germline J gene. The genes are TRBV18 and TRBJ2-3; perhaps TRBD1 as D (6 bases). The CDR3 covers 13 residues. The V gene's germline CDR1 is KGHSH and CDR2 LQKENI. CDR3 region: CASSQGQQETQYF. Partial CDR3 DNA: TGTGCCAGCTCACAAGGACAGCAAGAGACG.

Comment on this clone: The read falls 3 residues short of the CDR3 end, and the missing part is taken from the germline J gene. The chain employs TRBV20-1 and TRBJ2-1; 15 nucleotides line up with TRBD2. The V gene's germline CDR1 is DFQATT and CDR2 SNEGSKA (reference sequence). V lost 6 bases, J lost 8 bases, and 8 bases stayed unmatched. There are 15 residues in the CDR3. CDR3 bases read: TGCAGTGCAGATGGGACTAGCGGGGGGTGGTATGAG. Its protein is CSADGTSGGWYE. The whole CDR3 sequence reads CSADGTSGGWYEQFF.

A note on this clone: The read falls 3 residues short of the CDR3 end, and the missing part is taken from the germline J gene. J is TRBJ1-4 and V is TRBV30; D unclear. In germline, CDR1 is GTSNPN, CDR2 SVGIG (reference sequence). Deletions cut 4 bases from V and 0 bases from J, with 24 bases between. This CDR3 is built from 19 residues. CDR3 residues: CAWTSLKGRKDATNEKLFF. The part of the CDR3 DNA that was read is TGTGCCTGGACCTCTCTCAAGGGCAGAAAAGACGCAACTAATGAAAAA.